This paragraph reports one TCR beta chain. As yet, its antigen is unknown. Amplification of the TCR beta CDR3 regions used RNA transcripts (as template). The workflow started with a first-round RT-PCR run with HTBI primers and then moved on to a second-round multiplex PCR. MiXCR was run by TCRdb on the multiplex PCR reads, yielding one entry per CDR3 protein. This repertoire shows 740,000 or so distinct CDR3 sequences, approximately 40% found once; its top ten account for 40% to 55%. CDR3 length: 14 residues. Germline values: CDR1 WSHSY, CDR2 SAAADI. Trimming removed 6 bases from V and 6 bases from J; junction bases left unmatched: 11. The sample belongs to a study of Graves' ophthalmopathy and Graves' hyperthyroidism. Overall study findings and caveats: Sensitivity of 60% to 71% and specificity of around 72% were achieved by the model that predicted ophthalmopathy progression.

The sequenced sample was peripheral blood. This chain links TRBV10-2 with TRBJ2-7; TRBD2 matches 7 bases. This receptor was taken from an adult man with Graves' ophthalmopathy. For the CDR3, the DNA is TGCGCCAGCAGCTTAGGGGAGGGTCACCGCGAGCAGTACTTC. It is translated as CASSLGEGHREQYF.